This TCR beta chain was captured by sequencing in a study of blood T cell repertoires in COVID-19. Study information: From the United States, Italy and Spain came samples of acute and convalescent COVID-19. PBMCs, B-cell-depleted T cells, or T cells were the source of the cDNA or gDNA that made up the material.

Original processing notes: Amplification from reference gene primers served as the basis for estimated nucleated cell counts. The table came from immunoSEQ multiplex PCR; TCRdb's copy has only in-frame clones and leaves some out. V and J calls and clone size are those listed in that table; D and trimming were worked out from the DNA. The sample yields 150,000 to 200,000 clones, 80% to 90% seen once. Trimming removed 3 bases from V and 0 bases from J, with 5 bases in between. The V gene's germline CDR1 is MDHEN and CDR2 SYDVKM. The CDR3 extends over 13 amino acids. Material for sequencing was peripheral blood. The sequence was obtained from a man aged 55 to 69 with acute or convalescent COVID-19. The genes are TRBV28 and TRBJ1-1; no clear D. The CDR3 protein is CASSFYLNTEAFF. CDR3 nucleotides: TGTGCCAGCAGTTTCTATCTGAACACTGAAGCTTTCTTT. Variable domain in full (rest from reference TRBV28 and TRBJ1-1): DVKVTQSSRYLVKRTGEKVFLECVQDMDHENMFWYRQDPGLGLRLIYFSYDVKMKEKGDIPEGYSVSREKKERFSLILESASTNQTSMYLCASSFYLNTEAFFGQGTRLTVV.